This T cell receptor (beta chain) was sequenced during a study of graft-versus-host responses after intestinal transplantation (dated by TCRdb to about 2021). A note on the overall study: The transplants that recipients got were multivisceral, liver-intestinal, or isolated intestinal. Anti-thymocyte globulin induction was given to all recipients, followed by maintenance tacrolimus and steroids for approximately three years. Bulk TCR-beta CDR3 sequencing was used to track graft-versus-host and host-versus-graft alloreactive T cell clones in the graft, circulation and bone marrow after intestinal transplantation. To identify alloreactive clones, pre-transplant mixed lymphocyte reaction products were sequenced and then compared with unstimulated pre-transplant donor and recipient T cells. The cohort enrolled 24 intestinal transplant recipients, one of whom was a retransplant, and a few patients without pretransplant specimens were excluded. A peak of at least 4% donor T cells among recipient peripheral blood mononuclear cells was the definition used for donor T cell macrochimerism. Instead of going to the commercial service, samples from a few later patients were sequenced in-house on an Illumina MiSeq and processed with MiXCR. The research as a whole found: GvH clones were detected in recipient bone marrow, and some appeared earlier in ileal mucosa or blood, consistent with an intestinal mucosal origin. Conclusions were limited by the relatively low number and heterogeneity of intestinal transplant patients. Peak levels of circulating GvH clones were associated with declines in HvG clones early after transplant. In the allografts of patients with donor T cell macrochimerism, GvH to HvG T cell clonal ratios were high.

Explained via the paper, the time point label denotes: cells obtained before transplantation from donor or recipient. CD3+CD4+ and CD3+CD8+ populations were FACS-sorted from unstimulated pre-transplant donor and recipient cells taken from spleen or lymph nodes. Library method: the immunoSEQ multiplex PCR assay. For most patients, genomic DNA was isolated with the Qiagen DNeasy Blood and Tissue Kit and shipped frozen to Adaptive Biotechnologies for TCR sequencing. For most patients, genomic DNA was subjected to high-throughput TCR-beta CDR3 sequencing by Adaptive Biotechnologies. The original methods were these. TCR sequencing data were retrieved from Adaptive's ImmunoSEQ software for 18 patients, whereas three other patients were processed with MiXCR and VDJtools. To correct CD4 versus CD8 sorting errors, any sequence found in both subsets at a frequency ratio below 5:1 was removed. CDR3 nucleotide sequences shared between donor and recipient were removed because the origin of such sequences could not be assigned. To be classed as alloreactive, a clone needed at least 2-fold expansion over unstimulated cells and a minimum CFSE-low frequency of 0.002% (template counts) or 0.001% (read counts). Mappable clones were those detected in sequenced pre-transplant spleen, lymph node, or MLR CFSE-low populations of the donor or recipient. Cumulative frequency of alloreactive clones was calculated as a percentage of all sequences weighted by copy number. In its TCRdb copy, this immuneACCESS table keeps in-frame sequences only and misses some clones. Where compared with another copy, unresolved V genes explain less than half of these, and the others have no known cause. V, J and clone size reflect that table, while D and trimming were determined from the DNA. Counted in this sample were tens of thousands of clones; roughly nine tenths of them appeared once. The ten largest clones take up around 2.7% of the sample.

In the case of this clone: It has no known antigen specificity. No base quality values were provided; no much bigger clone lies one nucleotide off.

The CDR3 contains 16 residues, cysteine and phenylalanine counted. This entry keeps only the CDR3 DNA: 48 bases, framed from base 1. The trim is 0 bases for V and 1 base for J, with a gap of 12 bases between the germline ends. The germline V gene yields MGHRA for CDR1 and YSYEKL for CDR2. Sequences were derived from unstimulated CD8+ T cells sorted from spleen or lymph node cells, sampled before intestinal transplant. The chain links TRBV4-1 with TRBJ1-2, with the identity of the D gene unclear. The receptor comes from a human donor who received an intestinal transplant. The CDR3 is CASSQDRALLNYGYTF. The sequenced DNA is TGCGCCAGCAGCCAAGATCGAGCACTCCTTAACTATGGCTACACCTTC.